These T cell receptor beta chains were read from a single sample in a study of blood T cell repertoires in COVID-19. This table comes from immunoSEQ multiplex PCR, and its TCRdb copy is limited to in-frame clones, with some not included. The sample holds some 89,000 clones, around 80% seen once. Material: peripheral blood. The receptors here all came from a man between 65 and 85 years old with acute or convalescent COVID-19. CDR3s include the opening cysteine and the closing phenylalanine or tryptophan. Fields, in order: J gene, D gene, V gene, CDR3 length, clone size, CDR3 DNA, CDR3 protein. D genes are given only for firm matches. The size entry is marked missing in some rows and otherwise reads once, few, many or a size class.

TRBJ2-3 | . | TRBV7-9 | 13 | . | TGTGCCAGCAGCCCCGACAGTACCGATACGCAGTATTTT | CASSPDSTDTQYF
TRBJ2-5 | . | TRBV5-4 | 14 | . | TGTGCCAGCAGCTTGCGCGCAGGCGTGGAGACCCAGTACTTC | CASSLRAGVETQYF
TRBJ1-2 | TRBD1 | TRBV6-1 | 14 | . | TGTGCCAGCAGGGATAGGACAGGGGCGGGCGGCTACACCTTC | CASRDRTGAGGYTF
TRBJ1-1 | . | TRBV19 | 13 | . | TGTGCCAGTAGTATACAGGGGAACACTGAAGCTTTCTTT | CASSIQGNTEAFF
TRBJ1-5 | TRBD1 | TRBV27 | 15 | . | TGTGCCAGCAGTGCTCGGACAGGGGCGGACCAGCCCCAGCATTTT | CASSARTGADQPQHF
TRBJ1-2 | . | TRBV28 | 14 | . | TGTGCCAGCAGTCTCCCCGGGACTAGAGGTGGCTACACCTTC | CASSLPGTRGGYTF
TRBJ2-7 | TRBD1 | TRBV11-2 | 15 | . | TGTGCCAGCCACCTGATCGGGACAGGGCGTCCCGAGCAGTACTTC | CASHLIGTGRPEQYF
TRBJ1-1 | TRBD1 | TRBV7-9 | 14 | . | TGTGCCAGCAGCTGGGGACAGGGGGGCACTGAAGCTTTCTTT | CASSWGQGGTEAFF
TRBJ2-1 | TRBD1 | TRBV24-1 | 15 | . | TGTGCCATTTTCTCTAGACAGGGTTCGGACAATGAGCAGTTCTTC | CAIFSRQGSDNEQFF
TRBJ2-7 | TRBD1 | TRBV7-9 | 12 | . | TGTGCCAGCAGCCGGACAGGGGTCGAGCAGTACTTC | CASSRTGVEQYF
TRBJ2-7 | . | TRBV4-1 | 15 | few | TGCGCCAGCAGCCTTCAGAGGGACTTCTCCTACGAGCAGTACTTC | CASSLQRDFSYEQYF
TRBJ2-2 | . | TRBV3-1/TRBV3-2 | 17 | . | TGTGCCAGCAGCCAAGATGAGGGTCTGGGACTTGGCGGGGAGCTGTTTTTT | CASSQDEGLGLGGELFF
TRBJ1-4 | TRBD1 | TRBV4-1 | 18 | . | TGCGCCAGCAGCCAAGACCGGATACAGGACAGGGGAGTCGAAAAACTGTTTTTT | CASSQDRIQDRGVEKLFF
TRBJ2-7 | TRBD1 | TRBV3-1/TRBV3-2 | 16 | . | TGTGCCAGCAGCCAAGCGGGGACAGGGCCTCCTAGGGAGCAGTACTTC | CASSQAGTGPPREQYF
TRBJ1-2 | TRBD1 | TRBV3-1/TRBV3-2 | 14 | . | TGTGCCAGCAGCCGAGAAAACAGGGGAGGCGGCTACACCTTC | CASSRENRGGGYTF
TRBJ1-1 | TRBD1 | TRBV7-8 | 14 | . | TGTGCCAGCAGCTATGGGACAGGGAAAACTGAAGCTTTCTTT | CASSYGTGKTEAFF
TRBJ2-5 | TRBD2 | TRBV7-6 | 18 | . | TGTGCCAGCAGCTTGGGGCTAGCGGGGGGGAGGTCACAAGAGACCCAGTACTTC | CASSLGLAGGRSQETQYF
TRBJ1-2 | . | TRBV10-2 | 13 | . | TGCGCCAGCAGGGCCCCGACTGGAGATGGCTACACCTTC | CASRAPTGDGYTF
TRBJ1-2 | . | TRBV28 | 12 | . | TGTGCCAGCAGTCCCTCTTCCTATGGCTACACCTTC | CASSPSSYGYTF
TRBJ1-1 | . | TRBV27 | 13 | once | TGTGCCAGCAGTTCCTCAGGGTTCGCTGAAGCTTTCTTT | CASSSSGFAEAFF
TRBJ2-1 | . | TRBV19 | 12 | . | TGTGCCAGTAGTATGGGAGGTGTTGGGCAGTTCTTC | CASSMGGVGQFF
TRBJ2-6 | TRBD1 | TRBV6-5 | 14 | . | TGTGCCAGCCTAGACCGGGACAGGGCCCACGTCCTGACTTTC | CASLDRDRAHVLTF
TRBJ1-4 | TRBD1 | TRBV7-2 | 14 | once | TGTGCCAGCAGCTCCTCGACAGGGGGCGAAAAACTGTTTTTT | CASSSSTGGEKLFF
TRBJ2-7 | . | TRBV7-8 | 15 | . | TGTGCCAGCAACAAAGGGCAGGGGGGAGCCTACGAGCAGTACTTC | CASNKGQGGAYEQYF
TRBJ2-7 | . | TRBV5-5 | 16 | . | TGTGCCAGCAGCGGACTAACAATCGAAAGCTCCTACGAGCAGTACTTC | CASSGLTIESSYEQYF
TRBJ2-5 | . | TRBV28 | 11 | . | TGTGCCAGCATGGGGAGAGAGACCCAGTACTTC | CASMGRETQYF
TRBJ1-2 | . | TRBV9 | 13 | . | TGTGCCAGCAGTCTCCTAGCTGGGGGCGGCTACACCTTC | CASSLLAGGGYTF
TRBJ1-2 | . | TRBV19 | 11 | many | TGTGCCAGTAGGCGATCTATGGGCTACACCTTC | CASRRSMGYTF
TRBJ2-3 | TRBD1 | TRBV6-5 | 12 | once | TGTGCCAGCAGAGGGACAGCAGATACGCAGTATTTT | CASRGTADTQYF
TRBJ2-1 | TRBD2 | TRBV7-9 | 15 | . | TGTGCCAGCAGCCTCCTAGCGGGGGGACTCAATGAGCAGTTCTTC | CASSLLAGGLNEQFF
TRBJ2-7 | TRBD1 | TRBV6-6 | 14 | . | TGTGCCAGCAGTTACTCGACAGGGGCCTACGAGCAGTACTTC | CASSYSTGAYEQYF
TRBJ2-3 | TRBD2 | TRBV19 | 14 | . | TGTGCCAGTAGTGTTCTGGGGGGAGGGGATACGCAGTATTTT | CASSVLGGGDTQYF
TRBJ1-2 | TRBD1 | TRBV10-1 | 13 | . | TGCGCCAGCAGCGCGGGACAGAACTATGGCTACACCTTC | CASSAGQNYGYTF
TRBJ1-1 | TRBD1 | TRBV10-3 | 15 | . | TGTGCCATCAGTGAACCAGGGGGCCCGGACACTGAAGCTTTCTTT | CAISEPGGPDTEAFF
TRBJ2-3 | TRBD2 | TRBV7-3 | 16 | . | TGTGCCAGCAGCAGTCCGTTGGGACTAGCATCGGATACGCAGTATTTT | CASSSPLGLASDTQYF
TRBJ2-6 | TRBD1 | TRBV7-9 | 18 | . | TGTGCCAGCAGCTTACGCGGGCAGGGGGCCTCTGGGGCCAACGTCCTGACTTTC | CASSLRGQGASGANVLTF